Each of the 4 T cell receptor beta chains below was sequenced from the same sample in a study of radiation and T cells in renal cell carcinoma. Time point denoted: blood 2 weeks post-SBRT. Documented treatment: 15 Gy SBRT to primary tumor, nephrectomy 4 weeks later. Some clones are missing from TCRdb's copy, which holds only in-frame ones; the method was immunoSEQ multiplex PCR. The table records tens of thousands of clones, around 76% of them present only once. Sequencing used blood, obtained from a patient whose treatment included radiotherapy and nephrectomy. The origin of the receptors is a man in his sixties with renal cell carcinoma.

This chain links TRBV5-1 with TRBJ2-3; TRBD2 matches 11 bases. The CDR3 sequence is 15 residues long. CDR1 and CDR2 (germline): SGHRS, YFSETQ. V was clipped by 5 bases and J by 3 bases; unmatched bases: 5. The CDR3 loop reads CASSLRLAGTDTQYF. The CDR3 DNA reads TGCGCCAGCAGTCTTAGACTAGCGGGGACAGATACGCAGTATTTT.

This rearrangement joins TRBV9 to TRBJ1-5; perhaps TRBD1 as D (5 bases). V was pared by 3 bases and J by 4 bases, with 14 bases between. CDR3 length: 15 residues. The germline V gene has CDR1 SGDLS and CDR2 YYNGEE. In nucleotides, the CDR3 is TGTGCCAGCAGCGGAGCGGGGGGAGAGAATCAGCCCCAGCATTTT. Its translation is CASSGAGGENQPQHF. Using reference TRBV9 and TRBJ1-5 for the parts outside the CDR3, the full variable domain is DSGVTQTPKHLITATGQRVTLRCSPRSGDLSVYWYQQSLDQGLQFLIQYYNGEERAKGNILERFSAQQFPDLHSELNLSSLELGDSALYFCASSGAGGENQPQHFGDGTRLSIL.

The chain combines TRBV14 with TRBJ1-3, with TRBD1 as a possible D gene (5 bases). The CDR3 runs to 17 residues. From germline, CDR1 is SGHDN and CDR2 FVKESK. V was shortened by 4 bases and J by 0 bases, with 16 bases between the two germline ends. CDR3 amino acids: CASSLMGVLSSGNTIYF. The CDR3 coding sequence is TGTGCCAGCAGCCTCATGGGGGTCCTGAGCTCTGGAAACACCATATATTTT. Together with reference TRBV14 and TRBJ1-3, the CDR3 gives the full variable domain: EAGVTQFPSHSVIEKGQTVTLRCDPISGHDNLYWYRRVMGKEIKFLLHFVKESKQDESGMPNNRFLAERTGGTYSTLKVQPAELEDSGVYFCASSLMGVLSSGNTIYFGEGSWLTVV.

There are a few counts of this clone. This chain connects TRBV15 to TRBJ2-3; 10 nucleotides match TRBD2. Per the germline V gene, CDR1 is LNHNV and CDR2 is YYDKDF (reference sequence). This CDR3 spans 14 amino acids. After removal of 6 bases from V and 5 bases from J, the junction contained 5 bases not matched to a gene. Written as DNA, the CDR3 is TGTGCCACCAGGCTAGCGGGAGCCGGAGATACGCAGTATTTT. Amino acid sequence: CATRLAGAGDTQYF.